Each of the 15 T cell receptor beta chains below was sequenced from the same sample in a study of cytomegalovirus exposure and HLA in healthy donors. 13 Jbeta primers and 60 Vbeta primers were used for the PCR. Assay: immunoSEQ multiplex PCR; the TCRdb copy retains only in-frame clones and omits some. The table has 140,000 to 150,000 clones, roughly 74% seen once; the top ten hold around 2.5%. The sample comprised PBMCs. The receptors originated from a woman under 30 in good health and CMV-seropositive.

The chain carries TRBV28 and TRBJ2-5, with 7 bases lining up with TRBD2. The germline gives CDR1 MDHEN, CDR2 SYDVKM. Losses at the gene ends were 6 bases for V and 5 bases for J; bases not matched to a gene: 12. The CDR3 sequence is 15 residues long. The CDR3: CASSLSGVFTETQYF. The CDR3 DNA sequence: TGTGCCAGCAGCTTAAGCGGGGTTTTTACGGAGACCCAGTACTTC.

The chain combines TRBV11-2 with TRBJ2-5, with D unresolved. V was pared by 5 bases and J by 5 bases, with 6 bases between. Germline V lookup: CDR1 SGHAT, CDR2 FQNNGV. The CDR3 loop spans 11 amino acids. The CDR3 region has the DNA TGTGCCAGCAGCGCGGCGGAGACCCAGTACTTC. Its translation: CASSAAETQYF.

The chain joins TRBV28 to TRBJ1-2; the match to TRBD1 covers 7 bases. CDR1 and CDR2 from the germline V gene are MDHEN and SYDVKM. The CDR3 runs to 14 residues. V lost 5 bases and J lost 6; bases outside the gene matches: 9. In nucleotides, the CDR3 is TGTGCCAGCAGTCCTCCAGGGGGAAGGGATGGCTACACCTTC. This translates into CASSPPGGRDGYTF.

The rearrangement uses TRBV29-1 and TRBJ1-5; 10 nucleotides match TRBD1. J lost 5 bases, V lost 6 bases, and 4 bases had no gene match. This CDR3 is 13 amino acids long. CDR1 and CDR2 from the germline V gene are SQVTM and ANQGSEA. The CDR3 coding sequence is TGCAGCGTGGGACAGGGGAGCGATCAGCCCCAGCATTTT. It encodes CSVGQGSDQPQHF.

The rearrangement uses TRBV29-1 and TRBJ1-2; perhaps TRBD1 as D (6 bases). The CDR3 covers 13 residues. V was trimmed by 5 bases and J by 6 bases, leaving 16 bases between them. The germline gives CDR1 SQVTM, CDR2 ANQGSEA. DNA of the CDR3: TGCAGCGTTTCCGGGGGGCTTTTCGATGGCTACACCTTC. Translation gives CSVSGGLFDGYTF.

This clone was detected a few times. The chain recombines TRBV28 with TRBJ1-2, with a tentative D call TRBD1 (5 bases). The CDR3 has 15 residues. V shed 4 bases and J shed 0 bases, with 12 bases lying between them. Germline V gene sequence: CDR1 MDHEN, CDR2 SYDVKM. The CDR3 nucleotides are TGTGCCAGCAGTTCCATCAGACAGACTAACTATGGCTACACCTTC. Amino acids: CASSSIRQTNYGYTF.

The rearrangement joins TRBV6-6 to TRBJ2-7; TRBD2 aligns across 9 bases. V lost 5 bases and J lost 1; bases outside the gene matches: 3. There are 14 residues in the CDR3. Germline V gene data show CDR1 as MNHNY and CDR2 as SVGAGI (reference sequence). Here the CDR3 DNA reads TGTGCCAGCAGTGGGACTAGCAGGTCCTACGAGCAGTACTTC. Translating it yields CASSGTSRSYEQYF.

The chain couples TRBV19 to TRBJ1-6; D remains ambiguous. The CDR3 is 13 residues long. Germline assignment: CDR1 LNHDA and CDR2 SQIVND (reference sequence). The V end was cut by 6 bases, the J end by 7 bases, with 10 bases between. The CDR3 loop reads CASRTFGNSPLHF. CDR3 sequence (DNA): TGTGCCAGTAGGACCTTCGGGAATTCACCCCTCCACTTT.

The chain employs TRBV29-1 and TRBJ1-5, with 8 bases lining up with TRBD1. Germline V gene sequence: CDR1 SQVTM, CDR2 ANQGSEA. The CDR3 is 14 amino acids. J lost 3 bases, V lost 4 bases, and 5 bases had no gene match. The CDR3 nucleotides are TGCAGCGTTGGGACAGGGTCTCTCAATCAGCCCCAGCATTTT. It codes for CSVGTGSLNQPQHF.

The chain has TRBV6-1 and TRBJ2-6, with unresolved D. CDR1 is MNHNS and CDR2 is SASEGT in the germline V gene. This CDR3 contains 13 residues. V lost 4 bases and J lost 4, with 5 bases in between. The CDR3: CASSVSGANVLTF. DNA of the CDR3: TGTGCCAGCAGTGTTTCAGGGGCCAACGTCCTGACTTTC.

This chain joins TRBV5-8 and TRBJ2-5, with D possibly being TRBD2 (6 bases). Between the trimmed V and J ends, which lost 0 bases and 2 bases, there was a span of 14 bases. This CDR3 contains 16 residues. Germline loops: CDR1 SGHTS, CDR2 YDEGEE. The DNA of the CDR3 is TGTGCCAGCAGCTTGGGTAGGCTGGGGGGACAAGAGACCCAGTACTTC. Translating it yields CASSLGRLGGQETQYF.

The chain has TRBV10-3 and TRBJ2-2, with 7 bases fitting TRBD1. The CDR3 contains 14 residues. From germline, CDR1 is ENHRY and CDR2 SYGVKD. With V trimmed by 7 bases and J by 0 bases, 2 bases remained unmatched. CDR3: CAIKGQANTGELFF. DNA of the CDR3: TGTGCCATCAAAGGACAGGCGAACACCGGGGAGCTGTTTTTT.

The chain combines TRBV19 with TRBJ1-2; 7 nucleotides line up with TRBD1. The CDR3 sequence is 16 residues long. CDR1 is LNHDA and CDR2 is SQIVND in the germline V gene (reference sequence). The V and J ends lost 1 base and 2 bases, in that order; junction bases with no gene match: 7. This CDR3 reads CASSIVFGGQNYGYTF. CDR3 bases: TGTGCCAGTAGTATAGTATTTGGGGGACAGAACTATGGCTACACCTTC.

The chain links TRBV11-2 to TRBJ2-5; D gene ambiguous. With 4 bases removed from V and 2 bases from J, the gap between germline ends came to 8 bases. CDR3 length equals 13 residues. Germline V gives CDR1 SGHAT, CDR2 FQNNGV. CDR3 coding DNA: TGTGCCAGCAGCTACTCCGGGCAAGAGACCCAGTACTTC. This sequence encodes CASSYSGQETQYF.

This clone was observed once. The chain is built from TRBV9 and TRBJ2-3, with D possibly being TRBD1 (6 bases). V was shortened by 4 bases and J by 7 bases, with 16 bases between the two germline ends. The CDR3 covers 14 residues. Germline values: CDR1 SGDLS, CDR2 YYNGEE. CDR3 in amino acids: CASSPRQGTNTQYF. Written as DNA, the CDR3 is TGTGCCAGCAGCCCCCGACAAGGGACAAATACGCAGTATTTT.